This entry describes one T cell receptor (beta chain). Plating combined roughly 200,000 CFSE-labeled responder cells with roughly 200,000 irradiated, violet-dye-labeled stimulator cells. Cell sorting after the reaction yielded proliferating CFSE-low CD3+CD4+ and CD3+CD8+ responders. V lost 2 bases, J lost 6 bases, and 5 bases lay in between. Germline CDR1 SGHTA, CDR2 FQGNSA. This CDR3 spans 11 amino acids. Produced via immunoSEQ multiplex PCR; TCRdb's table is partial and in-frame only. The repertoire holds roughly 1,000 clones, with 49% as singletons. This sample was included in a study of graft-versus-host responses after intestinal transplantation. The overall study: Recipients were all induced with anti-thymocyte globulin, then given tacrolimus and steroids for around three years. Findings of the study overall: Allografts of patients with graft-donor T cell macrochimerism showed high graft-versus-host to host-versus-graft clone ratios.

J is TRBJ2-7 and V is TRBV7-2; D unclear. This specimen was alloreactive CD8+ T cells from a mixed lymphocyte reaction culture, taken before transplantation. Stated subset: CFSE-low proliferating T cells sorted from approximately 6-day pre-transplant mixed lymphocyte reaction (GvH or HvG direction). The TCR was taken from a human patient who was an organ donor for intestinal transplantation. CDR3 protein: CASSLNFEQYF. The DNA for the CDR3 is TGTGCCAGCAGCTTAAATTTCGAGCAGTACTTC.